What follows describes a single TCR beta chain. Its antigen is undetermined. The entry originates in a study of blood T cells in healthy people across ages. Study-level results: Both naive CD4+ cell counts and diversity were greater in long-lived donors than in aged donors. Age showed a roughly linear inverse relationship with TCR beta diversity per million T cells.

The CDR3 sequence is 14 residues long. With 4 bases removed from V and 11 bases from J, the gap between germline ends came to 18 bases. The use of a sample-barcoded 5' primer and a J-beta primer mix characterized a second PCR of roughly 6 to 12 cycles. TCRdb re-analysed the 5' RACE reads in MiXCR, keeping a single row per CDR3 protein. The repertoire has some 560,000 distinct CDR3 sequences, 25% to 35% of them found once; the top ten carry over 3.5%. The sample was also linked to a second study, of T cells of mothers and their children. From that paper: Unrelated pairs and related pairs have their TCR recombination output shaped similarly by thymic selection. No persistent microchimeric T cell clones were detected at about 93 clones per million clonotypes sensitivity.

The specimen was blood. This sequence originates from a boy aged 2 to 10 in good health. The rearrangement uses TRBV12-3 or TRBV12-4 and TRBJ1-5; D unresolved. The CDR3 sequence is CASSSRRFDWAQHF. CDR3 coding DNA: TGTGCCAGCAGTTCCCGGAGGTTCGATTGGGCCCAGCATTTT.